Listed here are 4 T cell receptor beta chains from one sample, sequenced in a study of shared clonotypes between healthy human individuals. TCRdb keeps only in-frame clones here, not all; method: immunoSEQ multiplex PCR. The repertoire includes approximately 500,000 clones, approximately 79% of them detected once, and 13% sits in the top ten. The sequencing sample was made of PBMCs. The origin of the receptors is a woman in her thirties or forties in good health. Some clones in this sample may be carry-over from other donors' samples.

This clone showed up just once. The CDR3 protein is CATNSPRGQKRGNEQFF. The CDR3 DNA is TGTGCCACCAACTCCCCCCGTGGACAGAAAAGGGGGAATGAGCAGTTCTTC. The chain joins TRBV19 to TRBJ2-1, with D maybe TRBD1 (6 bases). The CDR3 runs to 17 residues. Trimming removed 10 bases from V and 7 bases from J, with 29 bases in between. Germline V gives CDR1 LNHDA, CDR2 SQIVND (reference sequence).

The chain employs TRBV7-3 and TRBJ2-1, with 10 nucleotides matching TRBD2. Germline CDR1 reads SGHTA; CDR2 reads FQGTGA. V was pared by 5 bases and J by 10 bases, with 8 bases of the junction left unmatched. The CDR3 extends over 14 amino acids. The CDR3: CASSPSGSPGEQFF. CDR3 nucleotide sequence: TGTGCCAGCAGCCCTAGCGGGAGCCCTGGGGAGCAGTTCTTC.

CDR3 DNA: TGTGCCAGCAGCAAAGTTACAGGACCCTACGAGCAGTACTTC. Translated: CASSKVTGPYEQYF. This chain joins TRBV21-1 and TRBJ2-7; no check of the table's D call, TRBD1, against the DNA was made. TRBV21-1 is a pseudogene. The CDR3 consists of 14 residues.

This chain links TRBV27 with TRBJ1-2; perhaps TRBD1 as D (6 bases). Germline loops: CDR1 MNHEY, CDR2 SMNVEV (reference sequence). This CDR3 comprises 16 residues. Trimming left V 5 bases short and J 2 bases short, with 18 bases between. The CDR3 is CASSPRTAPMNYGYTF. The CDR3 region has the DNA TGTGCCAGCAGTCCCCGGACAGCCCCTATGAACTATGGCTACACCTTC.